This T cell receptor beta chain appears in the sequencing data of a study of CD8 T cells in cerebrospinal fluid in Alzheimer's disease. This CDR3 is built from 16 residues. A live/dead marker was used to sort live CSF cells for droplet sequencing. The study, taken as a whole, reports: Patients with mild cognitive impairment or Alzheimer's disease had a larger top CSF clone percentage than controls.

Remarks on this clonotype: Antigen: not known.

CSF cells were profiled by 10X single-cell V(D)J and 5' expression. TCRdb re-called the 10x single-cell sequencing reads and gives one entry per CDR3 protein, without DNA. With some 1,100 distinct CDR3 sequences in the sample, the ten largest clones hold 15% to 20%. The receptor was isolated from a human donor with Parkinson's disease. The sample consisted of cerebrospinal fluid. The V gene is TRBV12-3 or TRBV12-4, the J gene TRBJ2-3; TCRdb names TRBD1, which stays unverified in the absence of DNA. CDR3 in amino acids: CASGGGFEGSLDTQYF.